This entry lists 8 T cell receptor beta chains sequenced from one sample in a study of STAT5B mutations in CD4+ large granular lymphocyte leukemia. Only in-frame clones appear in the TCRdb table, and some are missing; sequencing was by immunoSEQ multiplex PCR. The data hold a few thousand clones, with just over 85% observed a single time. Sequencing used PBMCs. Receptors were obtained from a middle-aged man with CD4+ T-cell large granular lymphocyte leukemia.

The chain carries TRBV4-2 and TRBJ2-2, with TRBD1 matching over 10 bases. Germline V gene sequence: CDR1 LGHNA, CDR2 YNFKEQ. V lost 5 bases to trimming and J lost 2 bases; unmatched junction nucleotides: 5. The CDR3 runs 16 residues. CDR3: CASSIRDRGNTGELFF. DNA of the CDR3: TGTGCCAGCAGCATCAGGGACAGGGGAAACACCGGGGAGCTGTTTTTT.

The CDR3 here is CASLPGQKNSYNSPLHF. The CDR3 bases are TGTGCCAGTCTACCGGGACAGAAAAACTCCTATAATTCACCCCTCCACTTT. The V call is TRBV19, the J call TRBJ1-6, with 7 bases that match TRBD1. Germline CDR1 and CDR2: LNHDA and SQIVND (reference sequence). The CDR3 spans 17 residues. Germline trimming cut 8 bases from V and 0 bases from J; bases unmatched to any gene: 10.

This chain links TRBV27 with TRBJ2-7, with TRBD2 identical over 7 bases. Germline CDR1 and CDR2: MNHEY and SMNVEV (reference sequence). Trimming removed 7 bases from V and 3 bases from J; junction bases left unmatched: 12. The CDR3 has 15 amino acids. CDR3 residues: CASTLSGRGDYEQYF. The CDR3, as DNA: TGTGCCAGCACTTTGTCGGGGAGGGGTGACTACGAGCAGTACTTC.

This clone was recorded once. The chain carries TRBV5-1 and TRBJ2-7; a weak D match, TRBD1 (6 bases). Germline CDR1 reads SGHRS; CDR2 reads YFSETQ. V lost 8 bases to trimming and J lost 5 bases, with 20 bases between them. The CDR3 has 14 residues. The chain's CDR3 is CASRAGVPGDEQYF. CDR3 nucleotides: TGCGCCAGTCGGGCAGGGGTTCCAGGCGACGAGCAGTACTTC.

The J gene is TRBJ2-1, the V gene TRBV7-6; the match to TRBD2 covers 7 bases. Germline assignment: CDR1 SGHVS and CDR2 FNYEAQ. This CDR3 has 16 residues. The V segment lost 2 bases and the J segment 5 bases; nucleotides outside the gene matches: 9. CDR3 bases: TGTGCCAGCAGCTTATTAGGCGGGAGCATAAACAATGAGCAGTTCTTC. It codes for CASSLLGGSINNEQFF.

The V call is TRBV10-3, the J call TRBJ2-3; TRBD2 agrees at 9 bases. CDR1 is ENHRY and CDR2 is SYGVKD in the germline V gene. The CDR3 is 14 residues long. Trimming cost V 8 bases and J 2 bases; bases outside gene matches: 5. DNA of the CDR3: TGTGCCATCGGAGCGGGAGGAGACACAGATACGCAGTATTTT. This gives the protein CAIGAGGDTDTQYF.

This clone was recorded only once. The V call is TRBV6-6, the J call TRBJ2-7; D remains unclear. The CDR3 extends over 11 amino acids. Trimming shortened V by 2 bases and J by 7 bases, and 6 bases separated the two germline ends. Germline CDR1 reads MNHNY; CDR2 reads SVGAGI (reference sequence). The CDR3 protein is CASSYAEEQYF. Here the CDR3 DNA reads TGTGCCAGCAGTTACGCGGAGGAGCAGTACTTC.

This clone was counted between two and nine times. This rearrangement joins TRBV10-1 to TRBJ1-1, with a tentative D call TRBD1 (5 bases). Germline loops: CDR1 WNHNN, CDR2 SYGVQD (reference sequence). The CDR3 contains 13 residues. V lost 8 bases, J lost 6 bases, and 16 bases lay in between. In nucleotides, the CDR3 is TGCGCCAGCTCCGGTCGCGGGGACCCTGAAGCTTTCTTT. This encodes CASSGRGDPEAFF.